These T cell receptor beta chains were read from a single sample in a study of T-cell memory formation after mild COVID-19. TCRdb independently ran MiXCR on the 5' RACE reads; one entry per CDR3 protein. The top ten clones hold about 8.1% of a sample with some 600,000 distinct CDR3 sequences, roughly 17% of them seen once. Material: PBMCs or a T cell subset sorted from them (not recorded which). The receptors were sampled from an adult woman who had mild COVID-19 (a few samples of this study predate the infection). Cell type and time point are not known. Both conserved end residues are part of each CDR3. Each record gives: J gene, clone size, V gene, D gene, CDR3 DNA, CDR3 protein. A D gene is named only where the DNA matches it firmly. Clone size is stated in some rows and not others, as once, few, many or a class when expanded.

>TRBJ1-2|few|TRBV15|TRBD1
TGTGCCACCAGCAGAGATTTGACAGGGAACTATGGCTACACCTTC
CATSRDLTGNYGYTF
>TRBJ2-7|few|TRBV23-1|TRBD1
TGCGCCAGCAGTCAATCGGAAGACAGGGGACCCCACTACGAGCAGTACTTC
CASSQSEDRGPHYEQYF
>TRBJ2-3|.|TRBV7-2|TRBD2
TGTGCCAGCAGCACCCTACTAGCGAGGACAGATACGCAGTATTTT
CASSTLLARTDTQYF
>TRBJ2-1|.|TRBV7-9|TRBD1
TGTGCCAGCAGCTTAGAGGGGGCGGTTTCCTTC
CASSLEGAVSF
>TRBJ2-1|.|TRBV5-1|.
TGCGCCAGCAGCTCGGGCCCCCCATCCAATGAGCAGTTCTTC
CASSSGPPSNEQFF
>TRBJ2-7|.|TRBV12-3/TRBV12-4|.
TGTGCCAGCAGTTTACTGGGGGGGCACTCCTACGAGCAGTACTTC
CASSLLGGHSYEQYF
>TRBJ2-3|few|TRBV20-1|TRBD2
TGCAGTGCTTATCCAACGGAGCGGGGTTCAGATACGCAGTATTTT
CSAYPTERGSDTQYF
>TRBJ2-2|.|TRBV24-1|TRBD1
TGTGCCACCAGTGATTCCGATCCTCGGGACAGGGTTAACACCGGGGAGCTGTTTTTT
CATSDSDPRDRVNTGELFF
>TRBJ2-5|many|TRBV11-3|.
TGTGCCAGCAGCATCGGACTTCAAGAGACCCAGTACTTC
CASSIGLQETQYF
>TRBJ2-1|few|TRBV19|.
TGTGCCAGTAGTATGGTGGCTGGGGCAGAATACAATGAGCAGTTCTTC
CASSMVAGAEYNEQFF
>TRBJ1-2|.|TRBV24-1|.
TGTGCCACCAGTGATTCCAGGGTTGTCTATGGCTACACCTTC
CATSDSRVVYGYTF
>TRBJ2-3|few|TRBV7-9|TRBD1
TGTGCCAGCAGCTTTTGGGACAGGTTGTCAGATACGCAGTATTTT
CASSFWDRLSDTQYF
>TRBJ1-5|few|TRBV7-9|.
TGTGCCAGCAGCTTGGGAGCGGGACACTATAGCAATCAGCCCCAGCATTTT
CASSLGAGHYSNQPQHF
>TRBJ1-2|.|TRBV20-1|TRBD1
TGCAGTGCTAGAGCAGGGGGCGCAGGTGGCTACACCTTC
CSARAGGAGGYTF
>TRBJ2-1|.|TRBV11-2|TRBD2
TGTGCCAGCAGCTTTACCGGCCCGGGACCGGGGGGTTTGGAGTTCTTC
CASSFTGPGPGGLEFF
>TRBJ2-1|few|TRBV6-1|.
TGTGCCAGCAGGGGATCATCCAGCTGGTCCTACAATGAGCAGTTCTTC
CASRGSSSWSYNEQFF
>TRBJ2-3|few|TRBV19|.
TGTGCCAGTAGTATTGAGGGGAATACGCAGTATTTT
CASSIEGNTQYF
>TRBJ2-5|.|TRBV12-3/TRBV12-4|.
TGTGCCAGCAGGATTGGGGGTGGCCAAGAGACCCAGTACTTC
CASRIGGGQETQYF
>TRBJ2-2|many|TRBV24-1|.
TGTGCCACCAGTGCGGAGGGGACGAACACCGGGGAGCTGTTTTTT
CATSAEGTNTGELFF
>TRBJ2-5|few|TRBV7-8|.
TGTGCCAGCAGCTTAGGGATGGGTTTCCAAGAGACCCAGTACTTC
CASSLGMGFQETQYF
>TRBJ2-5|.|TRBV7-9|.
TGTGCCAGCAGCTTGGCGGTGGGTGGAGAGACCCAGTACTTC
CASSLAVGGETQYF
>TRBJ2-3|.|TRBV6-1|TRBD2
TGTGCCAGCACCGGAGCACTAGCGGGGACAGATACGCAGTATTTT
CASTGALAGTDTQYF
>TRBJ2-2|few|TRBV5-1|.
TGCGCCAGCAGTCCCGGACAGTTCGGGGAGCTGTTTTTT
CASSPGQFGELFF
>TRBJ2-7|.|TRBV20-1|.
TGCGGGGGGCAGCTTACCTACGAGCAGTACTTC
CGGQLTYEQYF
>TRBJ2-2|few|TRBV24-1|.
TGTGCCACCAGTGATAGGATTGGGGAGCTGTTTTTT
CATSDRIGELFF
>TRBJ2-7|few|TRBV9|.
TGTGCCAGCAGCCCAGGGGCCGGACAGAGCTCCTACGAGCAGTACTTC
CASSPGAGQSSYEQYF
>TRBJ1-1|few|TRBV5-1|TRBD1
TGCGCCAGCAGCTTGGACAGGGGATTCGGGGGCACTGAAGCTTTCTTT
CASSLDRGFGGTEAFF
>TRBJ2-1|.|TRBV24-1|TRBD1
TGTGCCACCAGTGACCGGGACAGTTTATACAATGAGCAGTTCTTC
CATSDRDSLYNEQFF
>TRBJ2-7|.|TRBV7-2|.
TGTGCCAGCAGCTTAGGAGTCAGGACTACCCCTTACGAGCAGTACTTC
CASSLGVRTTPYEQYF
>TRBJ2-7|.|TRBV2|.
TGTGCCAGCAGTGAGGGCAGCTCTGGCTACGAGCAGTACTTC
CASSEGSSGYEQYF
>TRBJ1-1|.|TRBV12-3/TRBV12-4|TRBD1
TGTGCCAGCAGTTCCTACAGGGGTAGGAACACTGAAGCTTTCTTT
CASSSYRGRNTEAFF
>TRBJ2-7|.|TRBV9|TRBD1
TGTGCCAGCAGCGTAGCGGGACAGGGGGCATCCTACGAGCAGTACTTC
CASSVAGQGASYEQYF
>TRBJ1-1|few|TRBV5-5|TRBD1
TGTGCCAGCAGATTCACAGGGGCGGGGGACACTGAAGCTTTCTTT
CASRFTGAGDTEAFF
>TRBJ1-2|few|TRBV18|TRBD1
TGTGCCAGCTCACCAGCGACAGGGAACAATGGCTACACCTTC
CASSPATGNNGYTF
>TRBJ2-3|few|TRBV6-2/TRBV6-3|.
TGTGCCAGCAGTTACTTCAGGGGAGCAGATACGCAGTATTTT
CASSYFRGADTQYF
>TRBJ2-3|.|TRBV7-6|.
TGTGCCAGCAGCTTAGCTGGTGGGGCCTCTAGCACAGATACGCAGTATTTT
CASSLAGGASSTDTQYF
>TRBJ2-1|many|TRBV4-3|.
TGCGCCAGCAGCCAAGATGCGGTAGCCCGCCGGAATGAGCAGTTCTTC
CASSQDAVARRNEQFF
>TRBJ1-2|few|TRBV7-9|.
TGTGCCAGCAGCCCGGCTGCAGGGCGGAATGGCTACACCTTC
CASSPAAGRNGYTF
>TRBJ2-1|few|TRBV6-5|.
TGTGCCAGCGGGGTGGCTAATGAGCAGTTCTTC
CASGVANEQFF
>TRBJ2-5|.|TRBV14|.
TGTGCCAGCAGCCAAGGCATTGTGGGAGCCGAAGAGACCCAGTACTTC
CASSQGIVGAEETQYF
>TRBJ1-3|.|TRBV15|TRBD1
TGTGCCACCAGCAGAGGGACAGGGGGCTCTGGAAACACCATATATTTT
CATSRGTGGSGNTIYF
>TRBJ1-2|.|TRBV7-8|.
TGTGCCAGCAGCTTCCAGAGAAACTATGGCTACACCTTC
CASSFQRNYGYTF